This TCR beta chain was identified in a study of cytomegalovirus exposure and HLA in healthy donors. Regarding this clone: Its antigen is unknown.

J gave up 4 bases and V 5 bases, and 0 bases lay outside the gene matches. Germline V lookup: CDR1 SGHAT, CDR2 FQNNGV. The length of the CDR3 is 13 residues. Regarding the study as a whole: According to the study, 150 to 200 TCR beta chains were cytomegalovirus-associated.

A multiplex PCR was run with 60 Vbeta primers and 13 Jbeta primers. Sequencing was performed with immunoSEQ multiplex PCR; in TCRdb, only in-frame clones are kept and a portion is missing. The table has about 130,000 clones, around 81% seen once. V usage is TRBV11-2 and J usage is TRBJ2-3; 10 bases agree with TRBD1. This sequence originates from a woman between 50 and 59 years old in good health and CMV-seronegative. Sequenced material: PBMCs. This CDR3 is CASSGQGADTQYF. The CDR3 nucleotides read TGTGCCAGCAGCGGACAGGGGGCAGATACGCAGTATTTT.